This T cell receptor (beta chain) originates from a study of identifying expanded T cells in peripheral blood. Overall study findings and caveats: Differentially abundant clones: about 1.2 between replicates, 15 to 17 at approximately 13 days, around 20 at four. Roughly two-week clone count variance significantly increased as total template count grew.

This CDR3 contains 12 residues. Germline CDR1 reads SGHRS; CDR2 reads YFSETQ. Deletions cut 3 bases from V and 5 bases from J, with 9 bases between. Repertoires were generated with immunoSEQ multiplex PCR, while TCRdb's copy carries only in-frame clones and drops some. The table has 97,000 or so clones, approximately 89% seen once. As regards this clone: Its antigen is undetermined.

During the collection period, no donor immune events like infections were recorded. The sample was blood. The receptor was derived from a person between 18 and 75 years old in good health. The genes are TRBV5-1 and TRBJ2-7; tentative D call: TRBD1 (6 bases). The CDR3: CASSSGQNEQYF. For the CDR3, the DNA is TGCGCCAGCAGCTCAGGACAGAACGAGCAGTACTTC.